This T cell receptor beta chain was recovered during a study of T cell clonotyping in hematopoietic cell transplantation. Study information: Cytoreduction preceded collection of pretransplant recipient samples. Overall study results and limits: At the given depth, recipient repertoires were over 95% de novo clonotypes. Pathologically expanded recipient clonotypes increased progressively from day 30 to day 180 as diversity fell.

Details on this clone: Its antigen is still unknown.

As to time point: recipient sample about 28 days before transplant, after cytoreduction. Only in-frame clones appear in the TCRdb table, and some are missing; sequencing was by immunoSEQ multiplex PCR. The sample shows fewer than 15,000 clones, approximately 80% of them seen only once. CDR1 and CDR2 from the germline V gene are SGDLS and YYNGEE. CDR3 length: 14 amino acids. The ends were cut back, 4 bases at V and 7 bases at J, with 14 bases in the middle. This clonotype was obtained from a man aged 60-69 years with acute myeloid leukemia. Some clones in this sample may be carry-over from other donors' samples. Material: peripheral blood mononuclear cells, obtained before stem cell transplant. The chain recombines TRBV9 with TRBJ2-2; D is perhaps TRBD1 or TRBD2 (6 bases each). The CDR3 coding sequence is TGTGCCAGCAGCTCCAGGGGAGGAAACGGGGAGCTGTTTTTT. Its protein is CASSSRGGNGELFF.